The next 32 T cell receptor beta chains were all read from a single sample in a study of beta chain features in type 1 diabetes listed by TCRdb under 2018. Library preparation was by the immunoSEQ multiplex PCR assay. The High Capacity cDNA Reverse Transcription Kit was used to reverse transcribe all of the isolated RNA, meaning that expressed TCRB transcripts were what got sequenced. TCRdb re-hosts the immuneACCESS table, in-frame sequences only. Its copies lack some clones; in the studies checked, an unresolved V gene accounts for under half of them, and the cause for the rest is not known. The sample table holds some 360,000 clones, of which about 18% were seen once. In total, the top ten clones hold 0.035% to 0.05% of the sample. Sequences were obtained from naive CD4+ T cells from blood. Per the publication, the cell subset or site label means: true naive CD4+ T cells. The receptors here all came from a woman aged 18-29 years in good health.

This clone occurred a few times. The rearrangement uses TRBV7-2 and TRBJ2-5; a possible D gene is TRBD2 (6 bases). The CDR3 runs 14 residues. Germline CDR1 and CDR2: SGHTA and FQGNSA. Trimming cost V 1 base and J 4 bases, with 10 bases left between them. CDR3 bases: TGTGCCAGCAGCTTAGTTGTCGGGGGAGAGACCCAGTACTTC. This codes for CASSLVVGGETQYF.

V gene TRBV11-2 combines with J gene TRBJ2-3; 8 positions match TRBD1. The V gene end was trimmed by 5 bases and the J gene end by 4 bases; junction bases not matched to a gene: 11. Germline V gene sequence: CDR1 SGHAT, CDR2 FQNNGV. The CDR3 is 16 residues long. CDR3: CASSRTGGYPPDTQYF. As DNA, the CDR3 is TGTGCCAGCAGCCGAACAGGGGGATACCCCCCAGATACGCAGTATTTT.

V and J are TRBV18 and TRBJ1-2; D might be TRBD1 (5 bases). CDR1 KGHSH and CDR2 LQKENI come from the germline V gene. V gave up 3 bases and J gave up 1 base, with 9 bases separating them. The CDR3 has 14 amino acids. The CDR3 is CASSPGHVNYGYTF. For the CDR3, the DNA is TGTGCCAGCTCACCCGGACACGTTAACTATGGCTACACCTTC. Full variable domain (outside the CDR3, taken from reference TRBV18 and TRBJ1-2): NAGVMQNPRHLVRRRGQEARLRCSPMKGHSHVYWYRQLPEEGLKFMVYLQKENIIDESGMPKERFSAEFPKEGPSILRIQQVVRGDSAAYFCASSPGHVNYGYTFGSGTRLTVV.

This sequence joins TRBV9 and TRBJ1-1, with a possible D match to TRBD1 (5 bases). Germline-derived CDR1 and CDR2 are SGDLS and YYNGEE. This CDR3 spans 14 amino acids. V shed 7 bases and J shed 4 bases, with 17 bases lying between them. In nucleotides, the CDR3 is TGTGCCAGCTCCCCTTTGGGGGGGGGCACTGAAGCTTTCTTT. Amino acid sequence: CASSPLGGGTEAFF.

The genes are TRBV30 and TRBJ1-2; D remains ambiguous. The CDR3 consists of 14 residues. CDR1 is GTSNPN and CDR2 is SVGIG in the germline V gene (reference sequence). V lost 4 bases and J 8 bases, leaving 20 bases between the germline ends. The CDR3 here is CAWISSRSTRGYTF. The CDR3 DNA is TGTGCCTGGATCTCTTCCAGGTCAACGCGAGGCTACACCTTC.

This rearrangement joins TRBV19 to TRBJ2-1; D is ambiguous. Trimming left V 5 bases short and J 5 bases short, with 13 bases between. Germline V gives CDR1 LNHDA, CDR2 SQIVND (reference sequence). The CDR3 totals 14 residues. DNA for the CDR3: TGTGCCAGTAGTCAGTTTGCTGTCCACAATGAGCAGTTCTTC. Translated: CASSQFAVHNEQFF.

This clone was seen more than once but under ten times. The chain has TRBV5-1 and TRBJ2-1; a possible D gene is TRBD2 (7 bases). CDR1 is SGHRS and CDR2 is YFSETQ in the germline V gene. The V gene lost 4 bases and the J gene lost 10 bases, with 18 bases spanning the gap. The CDR3 consists of 14 residues. CDR3 protein: CASSPDLRGGEQFF. The CDR3 bases are TGCGCCAGCAGCCCGGACCTCAGGGGAGGGGAGCAGTTCTTC.

The chain couples TRBV5-4 to TRBJ2-1, with a tentative D call TRBD1 (6 bases). Germline CDR1 is SGHNT and CDR2 is YYREEE (reference sequence). This CDR3 spans 14 amino acids. Trimming took off 4 bases at V and 5 bases at J, with 13 bases between the two ends. The CDR3 nucleotides are TGTGCCAGCAGCAAGCAGGGGATCGACAATGAGCAGTTCTTC. Translation: CASSKQGIDNEQFF.

V is TRBV7-2 and J is TRBJ2-1; tentatively, D is TRBD2 (6 bases). Germline CDR1 SGHTA, CDR2 FQGNSA. The CDR3 covers 14 residues. V was cut by 5 bases and J by 4 bases, with 12 bases left in between. The CDR3: CASSLPGTYNEQFF. For the CDR3, the DNA is TGTGCCAGCAGCCTGCCCGGGACTTACAATGAGCAGTTCTTC. The full variable domain, its missing parts supplied by reference TRBV7-2 and TRBJ2-1, is GAGVSQSPSNKVTEKGKDVELRCDPISGHTALYWYRQSLGQGLEFLIYFQGNSAPDKSGLPSDRFSAERTGGSVSTLTIQRTQQEDSAVYLCASSLPGTYNEQFFGPGTRLTVL.

The table lists this clone with a few counts. The V call is TRBV21-1, the J call TRBJ2-5; the table's D call TRBD1 went unverified against the DNA. TRBV21-1 is an annotated pseudogene. This CDR3 is built from 9 residues. CDR3 DNA: TGTGCCAGCACATGGACCCAGTACTTC. This codes for CASTWTQYF.

Remarks on this clone: The same CDR3 is also encoded by other DNA sequences in this sample. This sequence joins TRBV6-5 and TRBJ1-1; 7 bases line up with TRBD1. The V and J ends lost 0 bases and 3 bases, in that order; junction bases with no gene match: 4. CDR3 size: 15 residues. CDR1 is MNHEY, CDR2 SVGAGI, per germline. The CDR3 sequence is CASSYSGRGDTEAFF. CDR3 in DNA: TGTGCCAGCAGTTACTCTGGCAGGGGGGACACTGAAGCTTTCTTT.

The chain recombines TRBV30 with TRBJ2-3; 14 nucleotides line up with TRBD2. After removal of 5 bases from V and 6 bases from J, the junction contained 10 bases not matched to a gene. The CDR3 sequence is 16 residues long. CDR1 is GTSNPN, CDR2 SVGIG, per germline (reference sequence). CDR3 sequence: CAWGEGTSGSDDTQYF. CDR3 sequence (DNA): TGTGCCTGGGGAGAGGGGACTAGCGGGAGTGATGATACGCAGTATTTT.

This clone was recorded a few times. The chain carries TRBV19 and TRBJ2-5; D is unresolved. The V and J ends lost 5 bases and 5 bases respectively, with 12 bases between them. This CDR3 is 13 amino acids long. Germline CDR1 LNHDA, CDR2 SQIVND (reference sequence). The CDR3 reads CASSASTRETQYF. CDR3 sequence (DNA): TGTGCCAGTAGTGCGTCAACCAGGGAGACCCAGTACTTC.

The V and J genes are TRBV30 and TRBJ1-3; D call uncertain. V was shortened by 3 bases and J by 2 bases, with 11 bases between the two germline ends. This CDR3 is built from 14 residues. Germline values: CDR1 GTSNPN, CDR2 SVGIG (reference sequence). The CDR3 spells CAWSPAETGNTIYF. In DNA form, the CDR3 reads TGTGCCTGGAGCCCGGCGGAGACTGGAAACACCATATATTTT.

This chain uses TRBV4-2 with TRBJ2-7; D perhaps matches TRBD1 (6 bases). Trimming left V 0 bases short and J 7 bases short, with 22 bases between. There are 17 residues in the CDR3. Germline values: CDR1 LGHNA, CDR2 YNFKEQ. Here the CDR3 DNA reads TGTGCCAGCAGCCAAGATGGGCAAACAGGGCAATCGGGGGAGCAGTACTTC. The encoded protein is CASSQDGQTGQSGEQYF.

The table lists this clone with a few counts. The CDR3 DNA reads TGCGCCAGCAGCTTGGGAGCGGGGGCTGGGGCCAACGTCCTGACTTTC. Translated, it gives CASSLGAGAGANVLTF. V gene TRBV5-1 combines with J gene TRBJ2-6, with TRBD2 matching 8 bases. Germline values: CDR1 SGHRS, CDR2 YFSETQ. This CDR3 is built from 16 residues. Trimming took 0 bases from V and 2 from J; bases not matched to a gene: 1. Variable domain in full (rest from reference TRBV5-1 and TRBJ2-6): KAGVTQTPRYLIKTRGQQVTLSCSPISGHRSVSWYQQTPGQGLQFLFEYFSETQRNKGNFPGRFSGRQFSNSRSEMNVSTLELGDSALYLCASSLGAGAGANVLTFGAGSRLTVL.

The chain couples TRBV21-1 to TRBJ2-1; no DNA check was done on the table's D call, TRBD2. TRBV21-1 is classified as a pseudogene. The CDR3 has 17 residues. The CDR3 reads CASSKGVSGRTYNEQFF. The CDR3 DNA reads as TGTGCCAGCAGCAAAGGGGTTAGCGGGAGGACCTACAATGAGCAGTTCTTC.

This sequence joins TRBV19 and TRBJ2-2; 9 bases agree with TRBD2. The junction had 6 bases not matched to a gene; V was cut back by 5 bases and J by 2 bases. This CDR3 spans 16 amino acids. Germline CDR1 and CDR2: LNHDA and SQIVND (reference sequence). CDR3 nucleotides: TGTGCCAGTAGTGCGCTAGCGGGGAAAAACACCGGGGAGCTGTTTTTT. Translating it yields CASSALAGKNTGELFF.

The chain has TRBV18 and TRBJ2-1; 13 nucleotides line up with TRBD2. Germline V lookup: CDR1 KGHSH, CDR2 LQKENI. J lost 6 bases, V lost 2 bases, and 13 bases had no gene match. The CDR3 is 19 residues long. CDR3: CASSPRLAGGLRGGNEQFF. CDR3 nucleotides: TGTGCCAGCTCACCAAGACTAGCGGGAGGACTCCGGGGCGGCAATGAGCAGTTCTTC. Filled out from reference TRBV18 and TRBJ2-1, the complete variable domain reads NAGVMQNPRHLVRRRGQEARLRCSPMKGHSHVYWYRQLPEEGLKFMVYLQKENIIDESGMPKERFSAEFPKEGPSILRIQQVVRGDSAAYFCASSPRLAGGLRGGNEQFFGPGTRLTVL.

The chain is built from TRBV30 and TRBJ2-3; 8 nucleotides match TRBD2. Germline CDR1 is GTSNPN and CDR2 is SVGIG (reference sequence). The CDR3 totals 15 residues. V lost 2 bases and J lost 5; bases outside the gene matches: 9. In DNA form, the CDR3 reads TGTGCCTGGAGTAGAGGACGGGGGGGCCTAGATACGCAGTATTTT. Its translation is CAWSRGRGGLDTQYF.

The CDR3 sequence is CAGRVAGANVLTF. The CDR3 DNA follows: TGTGCCGGCAGGGTAGCTGGGGCCAACGTCCTGACTTTC. The chain has TRBV19 and TRBJ2-6, with D tentatively TRBD1 (5 bases). This CDR3 is 13 amino acids long. Germline V gives CDR1 LNHDA, CDR2 SQIVND (reference sequence). Trimming pared 11 bases from V and 2 bases from J, leaving 10 bases between.

The V call is TRBV27, the J call TRBJ2-2; TRBD2 is a possible D gene (5 bases). V was trimmed by 3 bases and J by 5 bases, leaving 10 bases between them. This CDR3 is built from 14 residues. Germline loops: CDR1 MNHEY, CDR2 SMNVEV (reference sequence). CDR3 sequence reads: CASSLGWRTGELFF. The CDR3 DNA follows: TGTGCCAGCAGTTTGGGGTGGAGGACCGGGGAGCTGTTTTTT.

This clone came up a few times. The chain is built from TRBV9 and TRBJ1-1, with TRBD1 matching 9 bases. The CDR3 runs 15 residues. Germline CDR1 is SGDLS and CDR2 is YYNGEE. V gave up 4 bases and J gave up 5 bases; unmatched junction bases: 9. The chain's CDR3 is CASSTRTGGVTEAFF. CDR3 DNA: TGTGCCAGCAGCACCAGAACAGGGGGCGTAACTGAAGCTTTCTTT.

This clone has more than one count but fewer than ten. The chain employs TRBV7-2 and TRBJ2-3; D is undetermined. This CDR3 comprises 13 residues. Germline V CDR1 and CDR2: SGHTA, FQGNSA. V lost 6 bases and J 1 base, leaving 8 bases between the germline ends. The DNA of the CDR3 is TGTGCCAGCAGTCCCTGGCGCACAGATACGCAGTATTTT. The encoded protein is CASSPWRTDTQYF.

The chain has TRBV2 and TRBJ2-3; TRBD2 is a possible D gene (5 bases). Germline CDR1 and CDR2: SNHLY and FYNNEI. This CDR3 region has 15 residues. The V end was cut by 0 bases, the J end by 3 bases, with 10 bases between. CDR3 loop: CASSEAFSVTDTQYF. The DNA of the CDR3 is TGTGCCAGCAGTGAAGCGTTTAGCGTAACAGATACGCAGTATTTT. The full variable domain, its missing parts supplied by reference TRBV2 and TRBJ2-3, is EPEVTQTPSHQVTQMGQEVILRCVPISNHLYFYWYRQILGQKVEFLVSFYNNEISEKSEIFDDQFSVERPDGSNFTLKIRSTKLEDSAMYFCASSEAFSVTDTQYFGPGTRLTVL.

The chain employs TRBV19 and TRBJ1-1; no clear D. The CDR3 runs 13 residues. CDR1 LNHDA and CDR2 SQIVND come from the germline V gene (reference sequence). Trimming left V 7 bases short and J 1 base short, with 10 bases between. CDR3 nucleotides: TGTGCCAGTACCAGGTTTCGGAACACTGAAGCTTTCTTT. Its protein is CASTRFRNTEAFF. Looking up the rest from reference TRBV19 and TRBJ1-1 gives the full variable domain: DGGITQSPKYLFRKEGQNVTLSCEQNLNHDAMYWYRQDPGQGLRLIYYSQIVNDFQKGDIAEGYSVSREKKESFPLTVTSAQKNPTAFYLCASTRFRNTEAFFGQGTRLTVV.

This clone showed up just a few times. The chain employs TRBV30 and TRBJ1-5, with D unresolved. The V end was cut by 0 bases, the J end by 0 bases, with 9 bases between. CDR1 is GTSNPN, CDR2 SVGIG, per germline (reference sequence). The CDR3 covers 15 residues. CDR3 DNA sequence: TGTGCCTGGAGTGTTGGACTCAATAGCAATCAGCCCCAGCATTTT. Translating gives CAWSVGLNSNQPQHF.

This chain connects TRBV11-2 to TRBJ2-4; D is undetermined. Trimming removed 1 base from V and 0 bases from J, with 13 bases in between. CDR1 is SGHAT, CDR2 FQNNGV, per germline. The CDR3 is made up of 17 amino acids. The CDR3 DNA is TGTGCCAGCAGCTTAGTGGCAGGAAAACTAGCCAAAAACATTCAGTACTTC. Residues: CASSLVAGKLAKNIQYF. The whole variable domain, filled in from reference TRBV11-2 and TRBJ2-4, reads EAGVAQSPRYKIIEKRQSVAFWCNPISGHATLYWYQQILGQGPKLLIQFQNNGVVDDSQLPKDRFSAERLKGVDSTLKIQPAKLEDSAVYLCASSLVAGKLAKNIQYFGAGTRLSVL.

This clone occurred a few times. This chain links TRBV2 with TRBJ2-1; 12 bases agree with TRBD1. The CDR3 runs to 18 residues. The trim removed 0 bases at V and 3 bases at J, leaving 6 bases unmatched. From germline, CDR1 is SNHLY and CDR2 FYNNEI. In DNA, the CDR3 is TGTGCCAGCAGTGAAGCCTCCGGGACAGGGGGCATCTACAATGAGCAGTTCTTC. It yields the protein CASSEASGTGGIYNEQFF.

This clone was observed a handful of times. V usage is TRBV12-2 and J usage is TRBJ1-5; the table's D call TRBD1 went unverified against the DNA. TRBV12-2 is listed as a pseudogene. CDR3 length: 13 amino acids. For the CDR3, the DNA is TGTGCAAGTCGCTTAGGGGGGCGACAGCCCCAGCATTTT. Translated: CASRLGGRQPQHF.

This clone has a handful of counts. J is TRBJ2-5 and V is TRBV7-2, with 7 bases lining up with TRBD2. V was pared by 1 base and J by 7 bases, with 9 bases of the junction left unmatched. CDR1 is SGHTA, CDR2 FQGNSA, per germline. CDR3 size: 15 residues. CDR3 residues: CASSLETYGGGTQYF. The CDR3 DNA follows: TGTGCCAGCAGCTTAGAGACCTATGGCGGGGGGACCCAGTACTTC.

The sample holds a few counts of this clone. V is TRBV5-1 and J is TRBJ2-5, with D possibly TRBD2 on 5 matching bases. Deletions cut 4 bases from V and 5 bases from J, with 18 bases between. CDR3 length equals 15 residues. Germline values: CDR1 SGHRS, CDR2 YFSETQ. The CDR3 DNA reads TGCGCCAGCAGCCCAACGGGGATCTCGATGGAGACCCAGTACTTC. Protein sequence: CASSPTGISMETQYF. The full variable domain, with the rest looked up from reference TRBV5-1 and TRBJ2-5, is KAGVTQTPRYLIKTRGQQVTLSCSPISGHRSVSWYQQTPGQGLQFLFEYFSETQRNKGNFPGRFSGRQFSNSRSEMNVSTLELGDSALYLCASSPTGISMETQYFGPGTRLLVL.